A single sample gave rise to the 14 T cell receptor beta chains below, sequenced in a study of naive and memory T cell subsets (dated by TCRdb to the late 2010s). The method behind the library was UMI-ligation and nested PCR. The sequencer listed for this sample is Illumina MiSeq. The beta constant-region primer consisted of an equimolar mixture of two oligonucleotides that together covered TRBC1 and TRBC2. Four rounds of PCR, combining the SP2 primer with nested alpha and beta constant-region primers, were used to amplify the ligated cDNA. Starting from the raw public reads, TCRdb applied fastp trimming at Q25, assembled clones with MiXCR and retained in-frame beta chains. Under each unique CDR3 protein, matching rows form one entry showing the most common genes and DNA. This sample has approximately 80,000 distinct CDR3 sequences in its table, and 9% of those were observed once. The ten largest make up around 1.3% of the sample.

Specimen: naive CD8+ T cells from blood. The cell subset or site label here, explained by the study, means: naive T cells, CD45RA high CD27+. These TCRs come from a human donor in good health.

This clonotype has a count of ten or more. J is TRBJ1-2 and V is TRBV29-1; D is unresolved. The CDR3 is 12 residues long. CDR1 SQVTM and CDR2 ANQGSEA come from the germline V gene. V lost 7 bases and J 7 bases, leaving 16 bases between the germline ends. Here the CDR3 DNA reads TGCAGCGACGGACCGACCACGGTTGGCTACACCTTC. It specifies CSDGPTTVGYTF.

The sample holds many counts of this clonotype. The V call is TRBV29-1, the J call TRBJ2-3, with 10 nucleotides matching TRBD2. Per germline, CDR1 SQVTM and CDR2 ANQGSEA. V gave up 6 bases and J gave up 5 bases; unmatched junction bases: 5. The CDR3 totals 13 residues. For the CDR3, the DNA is TGCAGCGTGCTAGCGGGAGATTTAGATACGCAGTATTTT. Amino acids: CSVLAGDLDTQYF.

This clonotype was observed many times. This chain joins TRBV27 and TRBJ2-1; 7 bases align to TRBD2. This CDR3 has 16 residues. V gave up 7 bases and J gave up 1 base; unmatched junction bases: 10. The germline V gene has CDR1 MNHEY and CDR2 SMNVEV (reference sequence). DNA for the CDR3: TGTGCCAGCACTCTTTTCGGGAGGCCGTCCTACAATGAGCAGTTCTTC. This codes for CASTLFGRPSYNEQFF.

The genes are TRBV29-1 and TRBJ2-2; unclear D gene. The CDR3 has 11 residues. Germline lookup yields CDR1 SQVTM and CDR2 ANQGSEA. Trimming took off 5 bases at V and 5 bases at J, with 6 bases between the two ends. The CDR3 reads CSVSKTGELFF. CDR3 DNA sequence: TGCAGCGTTTCCAAAACCGGGGAGCTGTTTTTT.

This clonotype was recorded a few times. The CDR3 sequence is CSVELANTGELFF. The CDR3 DNA reads TGCAGCGTTGAACTGGCGAACACCGGGGAGCTGTTTTTT. The chain has TRBV29-1 and TRBJ2-2, with no clear D. The germline V and J ends were trimmed by 2 bases and 0 bases, with 4 bases remaining between them. Germline CDR1 reads SQVTM; CDR2 reads ANQGSEA. The CDR3 loop spans 13 amino acids.

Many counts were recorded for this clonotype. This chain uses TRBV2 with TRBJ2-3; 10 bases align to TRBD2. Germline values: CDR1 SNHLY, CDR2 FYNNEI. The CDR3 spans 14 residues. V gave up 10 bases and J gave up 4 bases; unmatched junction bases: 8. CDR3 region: CAMLAGDLADTQYF. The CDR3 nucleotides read TGTGCCATGCTAGCGGGAGACCTGGCAGATACGCAGTATTTT. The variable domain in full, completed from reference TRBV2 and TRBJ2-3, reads EPEVTQTPSHQVTQMGQEVILRCVPISNHLYFYWYRQILGQKVEFLVSFYNNEISEKSEIFDDQFSVERPDGSNFTLKIRSTKLEDSAMYFCAMLAGDLADTQYFGPGTRLTVL.

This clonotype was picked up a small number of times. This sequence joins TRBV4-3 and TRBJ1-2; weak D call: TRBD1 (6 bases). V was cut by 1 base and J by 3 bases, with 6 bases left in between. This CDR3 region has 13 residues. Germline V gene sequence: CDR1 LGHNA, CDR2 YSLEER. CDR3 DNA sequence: TGCGCCAGCAGCCAAGGACAGGACTATGGCTACACCTTC. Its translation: CASSQGQDYGYTF.

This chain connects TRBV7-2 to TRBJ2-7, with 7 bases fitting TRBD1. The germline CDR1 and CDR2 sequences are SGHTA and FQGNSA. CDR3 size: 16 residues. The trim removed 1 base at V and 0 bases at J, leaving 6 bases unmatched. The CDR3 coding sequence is TGTGCCAGCAGCTTAGACGTCGGGACAGTCTCCTACGAGCAGTACTTC. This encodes CASSLDVGTVSYEQYF.

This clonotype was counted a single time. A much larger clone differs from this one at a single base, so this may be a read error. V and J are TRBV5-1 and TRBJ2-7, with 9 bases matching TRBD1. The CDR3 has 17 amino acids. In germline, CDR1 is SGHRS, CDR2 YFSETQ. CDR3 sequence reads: CASSPADRGRSSYERYF. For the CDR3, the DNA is TGCGCCAGCAGCCCGGCGGACAGGGGCCGGAGCTCCTACGAGCGGTACTTC.

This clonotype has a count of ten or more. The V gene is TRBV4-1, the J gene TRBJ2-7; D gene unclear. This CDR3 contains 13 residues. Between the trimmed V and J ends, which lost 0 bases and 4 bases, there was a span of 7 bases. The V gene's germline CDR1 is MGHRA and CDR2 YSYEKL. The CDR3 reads CASSQDGRYEQYF. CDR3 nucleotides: TGCGCCAGCAGCCAAGACGGAAGATACGAGCAGTACTTC.

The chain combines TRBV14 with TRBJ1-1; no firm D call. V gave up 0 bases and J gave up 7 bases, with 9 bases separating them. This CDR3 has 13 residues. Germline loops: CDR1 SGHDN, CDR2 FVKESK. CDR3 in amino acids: CASSQDGGSEAFF. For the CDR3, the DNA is TGTGCCAGCAGCCAAGATGGAGGGAGTGAAGCTTTCTTT.

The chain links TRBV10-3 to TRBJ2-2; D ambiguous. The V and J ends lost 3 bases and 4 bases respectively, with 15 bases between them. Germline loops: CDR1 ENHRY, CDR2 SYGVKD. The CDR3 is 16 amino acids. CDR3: CAISEIGVFGTGELFF. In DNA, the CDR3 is TGTGCCATCAGTGAAATTGGAGTTTTCGGCACCGGGGAGCTGTTTTTT.

The CDR3 sequence: CASSLTTGTGINSPLHF. CDR3 nucleotides: TGCGCCAGCAGCTTAACAACCGGGACAGGGATTAATTCACCCCTCCACTTT. This chain links TRBV5-1 with TRBJ1-6; TRBD1 matches 9 bases. The ends lost 2 bases at V and 6 bases at J; junction bases unmatched: 9. The CDR3 is 17 residues long. CDR1 is SGHRS and CDR2 is YFSETQ in the germline V gene.

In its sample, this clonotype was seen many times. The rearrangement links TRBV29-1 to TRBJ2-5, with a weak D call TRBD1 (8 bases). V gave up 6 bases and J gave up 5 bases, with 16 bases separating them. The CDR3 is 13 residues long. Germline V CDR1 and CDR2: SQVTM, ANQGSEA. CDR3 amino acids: CSVPGQGGETQYF. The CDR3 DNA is TGCAGCGTCCCCGGACAGGGAGGGGAGACCCAGTACTTC.